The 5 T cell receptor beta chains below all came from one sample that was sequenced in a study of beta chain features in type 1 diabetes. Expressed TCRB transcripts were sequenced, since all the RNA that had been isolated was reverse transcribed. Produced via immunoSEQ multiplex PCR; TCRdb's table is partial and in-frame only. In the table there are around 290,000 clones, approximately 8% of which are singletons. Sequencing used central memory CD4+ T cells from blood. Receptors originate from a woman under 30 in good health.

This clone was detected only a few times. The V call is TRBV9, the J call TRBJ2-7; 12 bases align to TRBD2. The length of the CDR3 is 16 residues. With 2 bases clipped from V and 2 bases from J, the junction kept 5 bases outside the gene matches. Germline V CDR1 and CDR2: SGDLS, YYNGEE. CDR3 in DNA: TGTGCCAGCAGCGTGCTAGCGGGAGGGGGACCCTACGAGCAGTACTTC. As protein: CASSVLAGGGPYEQYF.

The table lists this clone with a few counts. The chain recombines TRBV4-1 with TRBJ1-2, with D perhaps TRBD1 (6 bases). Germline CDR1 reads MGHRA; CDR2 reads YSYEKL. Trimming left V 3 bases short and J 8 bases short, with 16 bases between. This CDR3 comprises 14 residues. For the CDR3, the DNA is TGCGCCAGCAGCCAGGACCCCCTAAGGGGGGGCTACACCTTC. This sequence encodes CASSQDPLRGGYTF.

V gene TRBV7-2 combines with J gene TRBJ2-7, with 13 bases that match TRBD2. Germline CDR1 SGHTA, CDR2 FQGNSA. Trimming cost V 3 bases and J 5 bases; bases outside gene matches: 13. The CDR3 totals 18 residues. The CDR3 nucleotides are TGTGCCAGCAGCTTTTCGAACGGACTAGCGGGAGTGTATGACGAGCAGTACTTC. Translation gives CASSFSNGLAGVYDEQYF. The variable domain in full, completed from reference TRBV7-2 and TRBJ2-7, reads GAGVSQSPSNKVTEKGKDVELRCDPISGHTALYWYRQSLGQGLEFLIYFQGNSAPDKSGLPSDRFSAERTGGSVSTLTIQRTQQEDSAVYLCASSFSNGLAGVYDEQYFGPGTRLTVT.

This CDR3 reads CASSAYTGAWSGNTIYF. The DNA for the CDR3 is TGTGCCAGCAGCGCATACACAGGGGCTTGGTCTGGAAACACCATATATTTT. The rearrangement links TRBV9 to TRBJ1-3; 7 bases align to TRBD1. The CDR3 extends over 17 amino acids. Per germline, CDR1 SGDLS and CDR2 YYNGEE. Germline trimming cut 3 bases from V and 1 base from J; bases unmatched to any gene: 10. Using reference TRBV9 and TRBJ1-3 for the parts outside the CDR3, the full variable domain is DSGVTQTPKHLITATGQRVTLRCSPRSGDLSVYWYQQSLDQGLQFLIQYYNGEERAKGNILERFSAQQFPDLHSELNLSSLELGDSALYFCASSAYTGAWSGNTIYFGEGSWLTVV.

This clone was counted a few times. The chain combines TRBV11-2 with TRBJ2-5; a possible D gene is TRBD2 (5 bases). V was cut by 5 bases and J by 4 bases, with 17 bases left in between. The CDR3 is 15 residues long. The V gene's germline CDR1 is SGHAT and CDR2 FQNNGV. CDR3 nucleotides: TGTGCCAGCAGCCAAGATCGACGACGGGGAGAGACCCAGTACTTC. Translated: CASSQDRRRGETQYF.